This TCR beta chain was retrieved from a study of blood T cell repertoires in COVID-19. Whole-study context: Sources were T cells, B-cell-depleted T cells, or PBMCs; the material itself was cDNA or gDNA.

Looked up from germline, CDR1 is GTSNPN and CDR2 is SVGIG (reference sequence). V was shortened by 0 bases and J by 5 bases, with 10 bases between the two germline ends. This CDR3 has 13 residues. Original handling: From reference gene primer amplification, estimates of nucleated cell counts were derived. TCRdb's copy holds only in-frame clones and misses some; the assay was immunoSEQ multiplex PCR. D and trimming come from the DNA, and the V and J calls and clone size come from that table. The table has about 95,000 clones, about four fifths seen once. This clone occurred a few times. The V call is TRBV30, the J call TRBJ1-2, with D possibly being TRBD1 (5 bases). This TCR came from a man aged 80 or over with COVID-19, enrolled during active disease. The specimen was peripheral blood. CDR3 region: CAWSVARAYGYTF. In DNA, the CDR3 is TGTGCCTGGAGTGTAGCCAGGGCGTATGGCTACACCTTC.